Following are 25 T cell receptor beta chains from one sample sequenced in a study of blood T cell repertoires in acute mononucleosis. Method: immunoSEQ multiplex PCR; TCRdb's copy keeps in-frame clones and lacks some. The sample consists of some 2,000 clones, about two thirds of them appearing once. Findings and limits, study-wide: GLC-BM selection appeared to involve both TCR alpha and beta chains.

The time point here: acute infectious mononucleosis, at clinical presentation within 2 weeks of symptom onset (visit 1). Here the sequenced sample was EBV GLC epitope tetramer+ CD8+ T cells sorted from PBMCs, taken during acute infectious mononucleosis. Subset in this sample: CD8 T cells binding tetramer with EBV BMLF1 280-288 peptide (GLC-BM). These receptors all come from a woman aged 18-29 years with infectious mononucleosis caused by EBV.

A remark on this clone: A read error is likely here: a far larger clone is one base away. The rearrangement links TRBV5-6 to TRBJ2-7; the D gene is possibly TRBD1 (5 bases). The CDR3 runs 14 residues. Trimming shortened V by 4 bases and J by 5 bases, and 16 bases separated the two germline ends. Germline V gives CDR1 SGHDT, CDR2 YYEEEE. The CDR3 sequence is CASSPRQGGDEQYF. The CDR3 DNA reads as TGTGCCAGCAGCCCCCGGCAGGGTGGCGACGAGCAGTACTTC.

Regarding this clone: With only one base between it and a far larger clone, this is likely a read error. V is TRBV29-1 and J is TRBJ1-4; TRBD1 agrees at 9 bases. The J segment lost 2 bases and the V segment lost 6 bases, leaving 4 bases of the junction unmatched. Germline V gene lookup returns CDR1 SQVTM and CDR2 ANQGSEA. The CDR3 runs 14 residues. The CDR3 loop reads CSVRQGGTNEKLFF. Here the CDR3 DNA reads TGCAGCGTACGACAGGGGGGGACTAATGAAAAACTGTTTTTT.

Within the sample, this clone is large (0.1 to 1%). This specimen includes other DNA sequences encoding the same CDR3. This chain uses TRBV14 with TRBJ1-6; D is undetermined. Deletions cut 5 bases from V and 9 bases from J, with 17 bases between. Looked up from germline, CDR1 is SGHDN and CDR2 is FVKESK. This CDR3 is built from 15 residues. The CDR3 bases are TGTGCCAGCAGCGCAAGTCCGGGCCCGGCTTCACCCCTCCACTTT. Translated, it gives CASSASPGPASPLHF.

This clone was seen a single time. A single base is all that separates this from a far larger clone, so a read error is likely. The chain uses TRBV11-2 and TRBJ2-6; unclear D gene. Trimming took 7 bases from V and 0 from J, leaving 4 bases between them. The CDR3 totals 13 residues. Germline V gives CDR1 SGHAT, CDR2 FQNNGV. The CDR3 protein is CASTPSGANVLTF. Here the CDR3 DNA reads TGTGCCAGCACCCCCTCTGGGGCCAACGTCCTGACTTTC.

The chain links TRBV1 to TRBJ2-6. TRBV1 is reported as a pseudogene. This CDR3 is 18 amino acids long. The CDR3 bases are TGCACCAGCAGGATGAGTTGTTTGTGCACAAGTCGGGCCAACGTCCTGACTTTC. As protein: CTSRMSCLCTSRANVLTF.

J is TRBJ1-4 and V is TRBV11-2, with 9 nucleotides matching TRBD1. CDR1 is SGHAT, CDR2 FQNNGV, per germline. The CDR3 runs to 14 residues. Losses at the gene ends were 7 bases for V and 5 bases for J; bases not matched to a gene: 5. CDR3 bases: TGTGCCAGCAAAACCGGGACAGGGAATGAAAAACTGTTTTTT. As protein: CASKTGTGNEKLFF.

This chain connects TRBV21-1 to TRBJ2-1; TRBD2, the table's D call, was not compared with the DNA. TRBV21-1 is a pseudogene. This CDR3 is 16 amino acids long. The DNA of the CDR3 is TGTGCCAGCAGTTTATCAAGGGAGGGCCTCTGGAATGAGCAGTTCTTC. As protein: CASSLSREGLWNEQFF.

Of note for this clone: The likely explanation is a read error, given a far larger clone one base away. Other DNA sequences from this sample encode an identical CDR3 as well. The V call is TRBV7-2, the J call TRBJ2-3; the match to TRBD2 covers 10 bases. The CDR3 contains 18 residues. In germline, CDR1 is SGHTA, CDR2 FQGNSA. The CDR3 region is CASSLVIAGGLGTDTQYF. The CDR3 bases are TGTGCCAGCAGCTTAGTCATAGCGGGAGGACTTGGCACAGATACGCAGTACTTT. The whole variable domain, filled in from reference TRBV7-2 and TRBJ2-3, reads GAGVSQSPSNKVTEKGKDVELRCDPISGHTALYWYRQSLGQGLEFLIYFQGNSAPDKSGLPSDRFSAERTGGSVSTLTIQRTQQEDSAVYLCASSLVIAGGLGTDTQYFGPGTRLTVL.

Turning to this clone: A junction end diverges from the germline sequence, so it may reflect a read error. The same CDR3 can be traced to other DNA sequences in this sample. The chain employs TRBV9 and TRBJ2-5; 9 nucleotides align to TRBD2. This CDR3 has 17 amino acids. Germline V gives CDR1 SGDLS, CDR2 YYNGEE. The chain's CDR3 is CATSVGQQAGGGETQYF. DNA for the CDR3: TGCGCCACCAGCGTAGGCCAACAAGCGGGGGGAGGGGAGACCCAGTACTTC.

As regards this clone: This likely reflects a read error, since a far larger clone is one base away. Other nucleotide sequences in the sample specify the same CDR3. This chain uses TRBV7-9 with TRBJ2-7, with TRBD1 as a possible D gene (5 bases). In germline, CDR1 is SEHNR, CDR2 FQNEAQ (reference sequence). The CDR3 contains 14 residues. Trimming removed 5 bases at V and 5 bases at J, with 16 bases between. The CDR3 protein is CASSPRQGGDEQYF. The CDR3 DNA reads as TGTGCCAGCAGCCCCCGGCAGGGTGGCGACGAGCAGTACTTC.

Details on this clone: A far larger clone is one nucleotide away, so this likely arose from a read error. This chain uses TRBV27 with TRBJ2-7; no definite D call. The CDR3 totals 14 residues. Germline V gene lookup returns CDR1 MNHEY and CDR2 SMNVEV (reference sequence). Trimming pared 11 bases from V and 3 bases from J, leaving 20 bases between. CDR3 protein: CACADGAKIYEQYF. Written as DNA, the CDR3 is TGTGCCTGCGCGGACGGTGCTAAGATCTACGAGCAGTACTTC.

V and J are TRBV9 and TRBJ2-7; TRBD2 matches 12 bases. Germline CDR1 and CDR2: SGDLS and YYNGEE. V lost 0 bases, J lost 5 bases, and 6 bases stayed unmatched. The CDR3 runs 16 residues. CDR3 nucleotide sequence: TGTGCCAGCAGCGTAGGCCAACTAGCGGGGGGAAACGAGCAGTACTTC. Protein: CASSVGQLAGGNEQYF.

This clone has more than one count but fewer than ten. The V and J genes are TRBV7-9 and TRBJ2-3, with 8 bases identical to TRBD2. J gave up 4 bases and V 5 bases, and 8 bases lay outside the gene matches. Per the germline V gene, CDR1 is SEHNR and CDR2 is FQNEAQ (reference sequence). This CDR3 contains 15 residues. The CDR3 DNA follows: TGTGCCAGCAGCCCGCCGGGACTAGTGTCAGATACGCAGTATTTT. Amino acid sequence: CASSPPGLVSDTQYF.

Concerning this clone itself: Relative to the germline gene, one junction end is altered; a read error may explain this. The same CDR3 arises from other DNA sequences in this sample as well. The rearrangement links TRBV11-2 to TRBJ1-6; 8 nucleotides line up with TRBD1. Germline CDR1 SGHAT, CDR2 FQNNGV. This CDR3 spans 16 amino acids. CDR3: CASSQTTGEVQFTLHF. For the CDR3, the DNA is TGCGCCAGCAGCCAGACGACAGGGGAGGTCCAATTCACCCTCCACTTT.

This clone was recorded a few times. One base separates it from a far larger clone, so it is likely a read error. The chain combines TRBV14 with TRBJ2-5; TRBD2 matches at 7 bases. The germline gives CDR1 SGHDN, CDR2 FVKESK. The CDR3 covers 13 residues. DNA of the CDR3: TGTGCCAGCATCCAATCGCCGGGGGGTACCCAGTACTTC. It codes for CASIQSPGGTQYF.

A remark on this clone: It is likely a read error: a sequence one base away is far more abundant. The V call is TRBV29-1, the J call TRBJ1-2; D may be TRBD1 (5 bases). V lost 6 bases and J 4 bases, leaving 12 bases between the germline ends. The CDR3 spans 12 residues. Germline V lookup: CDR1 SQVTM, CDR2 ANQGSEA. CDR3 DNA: TGCAGCGTGGGGGTGAGCTTCTATGGCTACACCTTC. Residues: CSVGVSFYGYTF.

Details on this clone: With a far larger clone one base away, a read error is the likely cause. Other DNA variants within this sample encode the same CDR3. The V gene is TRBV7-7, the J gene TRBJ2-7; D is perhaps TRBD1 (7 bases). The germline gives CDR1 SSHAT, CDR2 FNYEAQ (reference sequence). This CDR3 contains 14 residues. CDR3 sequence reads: CASSLEGALDEQYF. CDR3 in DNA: TGTGCTAGCAGCTTGGAGGGGGCCCTCGACGAGCAGTACTTC.

CDR3 in amino acids: CASTNRRGGTQYF. CDR3 sequence (DNA): TGTGCCAGCACCAATCGCCGGGGGGGTACCCAGTACTTC. The chain couples TRBV14 to TRBJ2-5, with 8 bases matching TRBD2. J was trimmed by 8 bases and V by 7 bases; bases with no gene match: 9. The length of the CDR3 is 13 residues. Germline V CDR1 and CDR2: SGHDN, FVKESK.

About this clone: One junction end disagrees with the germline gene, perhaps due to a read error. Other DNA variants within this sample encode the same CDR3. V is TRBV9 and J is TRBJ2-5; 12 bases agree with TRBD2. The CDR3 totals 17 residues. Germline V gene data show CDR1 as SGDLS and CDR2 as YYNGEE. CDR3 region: CARSVGQLAGGGETQYF. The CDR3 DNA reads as TGCGCCCGCAGCGTAGGCCAACTAGCGGGGGGCGGGGAGACCCAGTACTTC.

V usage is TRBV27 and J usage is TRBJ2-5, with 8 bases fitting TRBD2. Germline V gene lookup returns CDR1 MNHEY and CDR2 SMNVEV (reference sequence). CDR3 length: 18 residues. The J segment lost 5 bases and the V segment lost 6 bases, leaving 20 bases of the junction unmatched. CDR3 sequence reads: CASSVGRVIGGVTETQYF. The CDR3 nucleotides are TGTGCCAGCAGCGTAGGCCGCGTAATCGGGGGGGTCACTGAGACCCAGTACTTC.

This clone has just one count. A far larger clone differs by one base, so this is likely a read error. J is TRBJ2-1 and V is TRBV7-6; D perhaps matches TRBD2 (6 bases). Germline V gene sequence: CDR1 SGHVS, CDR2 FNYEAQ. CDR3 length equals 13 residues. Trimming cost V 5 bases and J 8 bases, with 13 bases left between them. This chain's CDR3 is CASSVTGGDEQFF. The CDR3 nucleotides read TGTGCCAGCAGCGTAACCGGAGGGGATGAGCAGTTCTTC.

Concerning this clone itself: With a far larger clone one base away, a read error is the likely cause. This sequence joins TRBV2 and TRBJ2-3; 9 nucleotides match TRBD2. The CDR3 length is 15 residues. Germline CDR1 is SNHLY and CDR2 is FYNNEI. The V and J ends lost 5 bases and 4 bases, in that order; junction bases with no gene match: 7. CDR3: CASSNSGRDSDTQYF. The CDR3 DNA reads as TGTGCCAGCAGTAATAGCGGGAGAGACTCAGATACGCAGTATTTT.

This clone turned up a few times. In DNA, the CDR3 is TGTGCCAGCAGTGTTACAGGGGGCAGCACAGATACGCAGTATTTT. Protein sequence: CASSVTGGSTDTQYF. This chain uses TRBV14 with TRBJ2-3, with 9 nucleotides matching TRBD1. Germline loops: CDR1 SGHDN, CDR2 FVKESK. CDR3 size: 15 residues. The J segment lost 0 bases and the V segment lost 6 bases, leaving 4 bases of the junction unmatched.

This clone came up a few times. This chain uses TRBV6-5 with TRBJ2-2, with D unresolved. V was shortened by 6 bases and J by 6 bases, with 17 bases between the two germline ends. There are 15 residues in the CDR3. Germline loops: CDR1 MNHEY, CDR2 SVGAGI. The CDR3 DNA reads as TGTGCCAGCAGCGCTGGACGGGTCTCACCCGGGGAGCTGTTTTTT. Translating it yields CASSAGRVSPGELFF.

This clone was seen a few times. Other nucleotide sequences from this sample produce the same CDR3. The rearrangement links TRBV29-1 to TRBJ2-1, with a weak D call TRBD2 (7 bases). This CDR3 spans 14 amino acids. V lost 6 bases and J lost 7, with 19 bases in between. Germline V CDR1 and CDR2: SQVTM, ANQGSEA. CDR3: CSVGGAGILNEQFF. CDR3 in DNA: TGCAGCGTGGGGGGGGCAGGGATCCTTAATGAGCAGTTCTTC.